A selection of T cell receptor beta chains follows, all from one sample in a study of OX40 agonist ivuxolimab in advanced cancers. TCRdb's table, derived via immunoSEQ multiplex PCR, lists solely in-frame clones and lacks some. Of some 77,000 clones listed, around 92% are singletons. This specimen was CD4+ or CD8+ T cells sorted from blood, taken in a trial of the OX40 agonist ivuxolimab. Receptor source: an adult with an advanced solid tumor such as melanoma, head and neck, liver or kidney cancer. Both conserved end residues are part of each CDR3. D genes are given only for firm matches. Size values are once, few and many counts, or a class for expanded clones, and some rows have none.

size,J,V,D,DNA,CDR3
-,TRBJ1-1,TRBV27,-,TGTGCCAGCAGTTTATTGTGGGGTGTGAACACTGAAGCTTTCTTT,CASSLLWGVNTEAFF
-,TRBJ2-1,TRBV6-5,TRBD2,TGTGCCAGCAGTTACTCGACTAGCGGGCTAAATGAGCAGTTCTTC,CASSYSTSGLNEQFF
-,TRBJ1-5,TRBV7-9,-,TGTGCCAGCAGCCAAGTGGCAGGCTCCAATCAGCCCCAGCATTTT,CASSQVAGSNQPQHF
-,TRBJ2-1,TRBV6-4,-,TGTGCCAGCAGTCCGGGTCGAGGTTCCTACAATGAGCAGTTCTTC,CASSPGRGSYNEQFF
once,TRBJ1-1,TRBV15,-,TGTGCCACCAGCAGAGATCGTGCAGTCACTGAAGCTTTCTTT,CATSRDRAVTEAFF
-,TRBJ2-3,TRBV5-1,-,TGCGCCAGCAGCTTGGGCAGGTCGGAGTTGACAGATACGCAGTATTTT,CASSLGRSELTDTQYF
-,TRBJ2-3,TRBV7-9,-,TGTGCCAGCAGCTTAGGGGTCACAGATACGCAGTATTTT,CASSLGVTDTQYF
-,TRBJ2-3,TRBV27,-,TGTGCCAGCAGGATTGGTGCTATCAGCACAGATACGCAGTATTTT,CASRIGAISTDTQYF
-,TRBJ2-7,TRBV4-1,-,TGCGCCAGCAGCCTCGGCCCAGCGGGACATAACTCCTACGAGCAGTACTTC,CASSLGPAGHNSYEQYF
few,TRBJ1-2,TRBV25-1,-,TGTGCCAGCAGTCTCGGAACTAACTATGGCTACACCTTC,CASSLGTNYGYTF
-,TRBJ2-3,TRBV27,TRBD2,TGTGCCAGCAGCCCTAGCGGGGGGGAGTACCCAGATACGCAGTATTTT,CASSPSGGEYPDTQYF
-,TRBJ1-1,TRBV28,-,TGTGCCAGCAGTTTGGGCGGGAACACTGAAGCTTTCTTT,CASSLGGNTEAFF
few,TRBJ2-7,TRBV14,-,TGTGCCAGCAGCCAAGATGGGGGACGTCTAGGTGGTGAGCAGTACTTC,CASSQDGGRLGGEQYF
-,TRBJ1-1,TRBV27,TRBD1,TGTGCCAGCAGTCCCGGGACAGCGAACACTGAAGCTTTCTTT,CASSPGTANTEAFF
-,TRBJ2-3,TRBV6-6,-,TGTGCCAGCAGTTACTCCGCAGTGAATACGGATACGCAGTATTTT,CASSYSAVNTDTQYF
-,TRBJ1-5,TRBV21-1,-,TGTGCCAGCAGCAAATGGCATCAGCCCCAGCATTTT,CASSKWHQPQHF
once,TRBJ2-1,TRBV7-3,-,TGTGCCAGCAGCTTACTAGGGGGGCGAGATGAGCAGTTCTTC,CASSLLGGRDEQFF
-,TRBJ2-5,TRBV11-2,-,TGTGCCAGCAGCCTCGAAGGTTTGCAAGAGACCCAGTACTTC,CASSLEGLQETQYF
-,TRBJ2-2,TRBV27,-,TGTGCCAGCAGTTTTATGACATTCGCGAACACCGGGGAGCTGTTTTTT,CASSFMTFANTGELFF
-,TRBJ2-7,TRBV9,TRBD2,TGTGCCAGCAGCGTAGTGCCGGGACTAGCGGCTTACGAGCAGTACTTC,CASSVVPGLAAYEQYF
-,TRBJ2-7,TRBV7-9,TRBD1,TGTGCCAGCAGCCCCGACAGGGTACCTACCTACGAGCAGTACTTC,CASSPDRVPTYEQYF
once,TRBJ2-7,TRBV9,TRBD1,TGTGCCAGCAGCGTAGCAGACAGGGGCCCCTACGAGCAGTACTTC,CASSVADRGPYEQYF
once,TRBJ2-7,TRBV7-6,-,TGTGCCAGCAGTAGGGGGACGGGCTACGAGCAGTACTTC,CASSRGTGYEQYF
-,TRBJ2-5,TRBV27,-,TGTGCCAGCAGTCTCCGGGTCTTGGAAACCCAGTACTTC,CASSLRVLETQYF
-,TRBJ2-2,TRBV7-2,-,TGTGCCAGCAGCTTAGGGGGACTCGCGAACACCGGGGAGCTGTTTTTT,CASSLGGLANTGELFF
-,TRBJ1-2,TRBV10-3,TRBD1,TGTGCCATCAGTCGACAGGGGTCCTATGGCTACACCTTC,CAISRQGSYGYTF